Listed below are T cell receptor beta chains from one sample, sequenced in a study of radiotherapy plus CTLA-4 blockade in lung cancer. TCRdb keeps only in-frame clones here, not all; method: immunoSEQ multiplex PCR. The sample has tens of thousands of clones; approximately 79% are singletons. Sample: peripheral blood, taken from a patient treated with radiotherapy plus ipilimumab. Receptors originate from a human donor with non-small cell lung cancer who had stable disease on radiotherapy plus ipilimumab. Both conserved end residues are trimmed from each CDR3. A clone size is listed for some rows: how often the clone was seen (once, few, many), or a class if it is expanded.

TRBV5-3,once,TRBJ1-1,ARSLVGPSTEAF
TRBV4-3,few,TRBJ1-6,ASSQEGNSPLH
TRBV7-3,NA,TRBJ2-3,ASSPGDSTDTQY
TRBV13,NA,TRBJ2-1,ASSSGTGIDEQF
TRBV28,NA,TRBJ1-5,ASSSAALQGVVDQPQH
TRBV2,once,TRBJ1-5,ASTGTGDQPQH
TRBV11-3,few,TRBJ1-6,ASSLGSDSPLH
TRBV19,NA,TRBJ1-1,ASNTRGNTEAF
TRBV5-4,NA,TRBJ2-3,ASYPRLRGTDTQY
TRBV5-4,NA,TRBJ1-3,ASSLDRTLSGNTIY
TRBV6-6,NA,TRBJ1-6,ASSYGMGDSPLH
TRBV11-2,NA,TRBJ2-1,ASSSRVAVTNEQF
TRBV10-2,NA,TRBJ2-3,ASLGTGSRNTQY
TRBV7-7,NA,TRBJ2-5,ASSLGGDGGKETQY
TRBV27,NA,TRBJ2-3,ASSLVGGAHTDTQY
TRBV4-2,NA,TRBJ1-2,ASSQDAYGYT
TRBV6-5,NA,TRBJ1-1,ASSYQGLNTEAF
TRBV29-1,NA,TRBJ1-2,SVTPWGGDGYT
TRBV5-6,NA,TRBJ1-6,ASTVDRAYNSPLH
TRBV7-2,NA,TRBJ2-7,ASSTGTAPYEQY
TRBV28,NA,TRBJ1-6,ASSLGTASREPLH
TRBV6-5,NA,TRBJ2-1,ASSYDGAAYNEQF
TRBV9,NA,TRBJ1-6,ASSVAQGAAPLH
TRBV7-2,NA,TRBJ2-5,ASSFTGFQGVGTQY
TRBV6-5,NA,TRBJ1-2,ASSYSGNGYT
TRBV6-5,NA,TRBJ1-1,ASSYTDEGTEAF
TRBV11-3,NA,TRBJ1-3,ASSWSPTGYLENTIY
TRBV7-2,NA,TRBJ1-5,ASSSGQPNQPQH
TRBV5-5,NA,TRBJ1-2,ASSTGTDYYGYT
TRBV4-2,NA,TRBJ1-2,ASSQGQGTYYGYT
TRBV30,NA,TRBJ2-3,AWSAGIVRIGDTQY
TRBV28,NA,TRBJ1-2,ASSEQGTYGYT
TRBV19,NA,TRBJ2-7,ASSRGYEQY
TRBV9,NA,TRBJ1-6,ASSITGQADSPLH
TRBV9,few,TRBJ2-1,ASSVALAGGTNEQF
TRBV5-4,NA,TRBJ2-5,ASSAGVSGGAGETQY
TRBV7-6,NA,TRBJ1-6,ASSPTLAGVYALH
TRBV2,few,TRBJ2-1,ASRTQGPQF
TRBV5-4,few,TRBJ1-4,ASSRVVGRNEKLF
TRBV5-1,NA,TRBJ1-2,ASSLTALGDGYT
TRBV13,NA,TRBJ2-5,ASSLGRRLETQY
TRBV5-1,NA,TRBJ1-1,ASSLDGYRGTEAF
TRBV4-2,NA,TRBJ2-3,ASSGGGAAADTQY
TRBV11-2,NA,TRBJ1-1,ASSFRPNTEAF
TRBV7-9,NA,TRBJ2-1,ASTPVEGTYNEQF
TRBV4-1,medium-sized,TRBJ2-7,ASSQGQIETYEQY
TRBV28,once,TRBJ1-1,ASSFPVNTEAF
TRBV30,NA,TRBJ1-6,AWSVPTARANSPLH
TRBV7-6,NA,TRBJ1-4,ASSKTTNEKLF
TRBV5-4,NA,TRBJ2-7,ASSLVGVGLHEQY
TRBV5-4,NA,TRBJ1-2,ASSLNRNGYT
TRBV30,NA,TRBJ1-5,AWSATGLVQPQH